The sequence of this T cell receptor beta chain was determined in a study of chemoradiotherapy in HPV16-positive cancers. Study-level results: Candidate HPV-specific clones and E7-related TCR motifs grew in tumor during treatment. HPV-specific T cells were functionally defined from only a couple of HPV16-positive patients.

For this clone: Its antigen is still unknown.

Trimming pared 1 base from V and 6 bases from J, leaving 13 bases between. There are 15 residues in the CDR3. Germline CDR1 is LGHNA and CDR2 is YSLEER. Repertoires were sampled repeatedly during chemoradiotherapy. Profiled with immunoSEQ multiplex PCR; TCRdb holds only in-frame clones, not every one. The table includes approximately 19,000 clones, about 90% detected once. The sequencing used blood, collected from a patient who underwent chemoradiotherapy. This sequence was found in a human donor with HPV-associated anogenital cancer. This chain uses TRBV4-3 with TRBJ2-1; a weak D match, TRBD2 (5 bases). CDR3 nucleotides: TGCGCCAGCAGCCAAGCAAGGACTCCCGGCAATGAGCAGTTCTTC. Encoded protein: CASSQARTPGNEQFF.